This T cell receptor (beta chain) was captured by sequencing in a study of regulatory T cells in long-lasting Graves disease. As for the study in general: Duration of antithyroid drug therapy among newly diagnosed Graves' patients was under 3 months.

The time point was: newly diagnosed GD, antithyroid drugs for less than 3 months. The TCR library was prepared using RNA isolated from PBMCs. Assembly of TCR beta libraries relied on iRepertoire HTBI primers together with Arm-PCR of CDR3 regions. From the multiplex PCR reads, TCRdb called clonotypes with MiXCR, one entry per CDR3 protein. The top ten clones hold 13% to 15% of a sample with approximately 270,000 distinct CDR3 sequences, approximately 20% of them seen once. This clonotype showed up many times. The CDR3 sequence is 14 residues long. The germline V and J ends were trimmed by 2 bases and 1 base, with 11 bases remaining between them. The V gene's germline CDR1 is DFQATT and CDR2 SNEGSKA (reference sequence). The sample was also reused in another study, on T cells in Graves' hyperthyroidism and ophthalmopathy. That paper adds: Patients showing uncontrolled infection, other autoimmune disease, pregnancy or lactation were ineligible. The model anticipated ophthalmopathy a median approximately 6.5 months pre-onset.

This specimen consisted of peripheral blood mononuclear cells (PBMCs), obtained at new diagnosis, from a patient treated with antithyroid drugs. This clonotype was obtained from a woman aged 25 to 39 with Graves disease. The genes are TRBV20-1 and TRBJ1-1; D perhaps matches TRBD1 (5 bases). The CDR3 loop reads CSARRGRKNTEAFF. Here the CDR3 DNA reads TGCAGTGCTAGAAGGGGCAGAAAGAACACTGAAGCTTTCTTT.